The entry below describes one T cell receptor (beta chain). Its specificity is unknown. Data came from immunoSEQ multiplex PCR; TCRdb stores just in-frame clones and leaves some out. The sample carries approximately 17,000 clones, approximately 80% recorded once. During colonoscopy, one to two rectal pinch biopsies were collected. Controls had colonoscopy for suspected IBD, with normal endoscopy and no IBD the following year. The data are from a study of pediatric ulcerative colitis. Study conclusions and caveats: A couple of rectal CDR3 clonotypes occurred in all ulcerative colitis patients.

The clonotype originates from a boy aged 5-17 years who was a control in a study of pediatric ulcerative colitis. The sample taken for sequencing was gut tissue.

The CDR3 sequence: CASSLNWLNTEAFF. CDR3 coding DNA: TGTGCCAGCAGCTTAAACTGGCTGAACACTGAAGCTTTCTTT. The genes are TRBV11-2 and TRBJ1-1; D unresolved. The V gene lost 2 bases and the J gene lost 0 bases, with 7 bases spanning the gap. Germline V lookup: CDR1 SGHAT, CDR2 FQNNGV. The CDR3 is 14 amino acids.